Each of the 4 T cell receptor beta chains below was sequenced from the same sample in a study of blood T cell repertoires in COVID-19. Only in-frame clones appear in the TCRdb table, and some are missing; sequencing was by immunoSEQ multiplex PCR. The table includes under 150,000 clones, around 80% detected once. Sequencing was done on a sample of peripheral blood. The receptors originated from a human donor in a cohort sampled during active COVID-19.

The chain uses TRBV4-1 and TRBJ2-7; D is possibly TRBD2 (6 bases). Looked up from germline, CDR1 is MGHRA and CDR2 is YSYEKL. This CDR3 contains 15 residues. Trimming removed 0 bases at V and 4 bases at J, with 13 bases between. The CDR3 nucleotides are TGCGCCAGCAGCCAAGATCGGGAAGGGAGGTACGAGCAGTACTTC. Translating it yields CASSQDREGRYEQYF.

This chain uses TRBV6-2 or TRBV6-3 with TRBJ2-7, with D maybe TRBD2 (6 bases). Germline V gene sequence: CDR1 MNHEY, CDR2 SVGEGT. The V end was cut by 0 bases, the J end by 3 bases, with 24 bases between. This CDR3 comprises 19 residues. CDR3 amino acids: CASSYSTGEVFPLSYEQYF. For the CDR3, the DNA is TGTGCCAGCAGTTACTCGACGGGAGAGGTATTCCCCCTAAGCTACGAGCAGTACTTC.

The rearrangement uses TRBV9 and TRBJ2-1; weak D call: TRBD2 (5 bases). This CDR3 contains 15 residues. Trimming took off 1 base at V and 8 bases at J, with 16 bases between the two ends. Germline CDR1 SGDLS, CDR2 YYNGEE. The CDR3 nucleotides read TGTGCCAGCAGCGTAACGGGAAGGTCTGGGGATGAGCAGTTCTTC. This codes for CASSVTGRSGDEQFF. Full variable domain (missing parts from reference TRBV9 and TRBJ2-1): DSGVTQTPKHLITATGQRVTLRCSPRSGDLSVYWYQQSLDQGLQFLIQYYNGEERAKGNILERFSAQQFPDLHSELNLSSLELGDSALYFCASSVTGRSGDEQFFGPGTRLTVL.

The V gene is TRBV3-1 (or the pseudogene TRBV3-2), the J gene TRBJ1-4, with 7 bases that match TRBD1. This CDR3 has 17 amino acids. V trimming: 0 bases; J trimming: 4 bases; junction bases outside the gene matches: 8. Germline CDR1 reads LGHDT; CDR2 reads YNNKEL (reference sequence). In DNA, the CDR3 is TGTGCCAGCAGCCAAGATGGGGGACAGCTAATTAATGAAAAACTGTTTTTT. Its protein product is CASSQDGGQLINEKLFF.